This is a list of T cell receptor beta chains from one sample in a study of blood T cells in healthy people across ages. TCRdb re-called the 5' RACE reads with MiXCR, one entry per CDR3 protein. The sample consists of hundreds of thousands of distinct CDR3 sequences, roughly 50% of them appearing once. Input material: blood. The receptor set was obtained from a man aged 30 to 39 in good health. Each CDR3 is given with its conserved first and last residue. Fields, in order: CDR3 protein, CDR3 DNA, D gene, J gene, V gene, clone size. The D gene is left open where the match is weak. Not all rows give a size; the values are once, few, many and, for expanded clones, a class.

cdr3_aa: CASSPGLIDTQYF
cdr3_nt: TGTGCCAGCAGCCCGGGACTAATAGATACGCAGTATTTT
d_call: TRBD2
j_call: TRBJ2-3
v_call: TRBV25-1
clone_size: -

cdr3_aa: CSVEVRGLNTEAFF
cdr3_nt: TGCAGCGTGGAAGTCAGGGGTTTGAACACTGAAGCTTTCTTT
d_call: -
j_call: TRBJ1-1
v_call: TRBV29-1
clone_size: -

cdr3_aa: CASSQDREGEKLFF
cdr3_nt: TGCGCCAGCAGCCAGGACAGGGAGGGAGAAAAACTGTTTTTT
d_call: TRBD1
j_call: TRBJ1-4
v_call: TRBV5-1
clone_size: -

cdr3_aa: CASSQRPGLAGATTYTQYF
cdr3_nt: TGTGCCAGCAGTCAGCGCCCGGGACTAGCGGGGGCGACCACATATACGCAGTATTTT
d_call: TRBD2
j_call: TRBJ2-3
v_call: TRBV3-1
clone_size: -

cdr3_aa: CSASRNWVSNEKLFF
cdr3_nt: TGCAGTGCTAGTAGGAATTGGGTGTCTAATGAAAAACTGTTTTTT
d_call: -
j_call: TRBJ1-4
v_call: TRBV20-1
clone_size: -

cdr3_aa: CASSPTGTGVNEQYF
cdr3_nt: TGCGCCAGCAGCCCCACCGGGACAGGGGTTAACGAGCAGTACTTC
d_call: TRBD1
j_call: TRBJ2-7
v_call: TRBV5-1
clone_size: few

cdr3_aa: CASAPVTGNTDTQYF
cdr3_nt: TGTGCCAGCGCCCCGGTGACAGGGAACACAGATACGCAGTATTTT
d_call: TRBD1
j_call: TRBJ2-3
v_call: TRBV9
clone_size: -

cdr3_aa: CASSLAPGTGADTQYF
cdr3_nt: TGTGCCAGCAGCTTAGCCCCCGGGACAGGGGCAGATACGCAGTATTTT
d_call: TRBD1
j_call: TRBJ2-3
v_call: TRBV7-3
clone_size: few

cdr3_aa: CASSPYQSSYNSPLHF
cdr3_nt: TGTGCCAGCTCACCATATCAGAGCTCCTATAATTCACCCCTCCACTTT
d_call: -
j_call: TRBJ1-6
v_call: TRBV18
clone_size: -

cdr3_aa: CSAAQGSGANVLTF
cdr3_nt: TGCAGTGCCGCACAGGGTTCTGGGGCCAACGTCCTGACTTTC
d_call: -
j_call: TRBJ2-6
v_call: TRBV20-1
clone_size: few

cdr3_aa: CSVSVGLAGNHNEQFF
cdr3_nt: TGCAGCGTCTCAGTTGGACTAGCGGGGAACCACAATGAGCAGTTCTTC
d_call: TRBD2
j_call: TRBJ2-1
v_call: TRBV29-1
clone_size: few

cdr3_aa: CASSERAAKNIQYF
cdr3_nt: TGTGCCAGCAGTGAGAGGGCAGCCAAAAACATTCAGTACTTC
d_call: -
j_call: TRBJ2-4
v_call: TRBV12-3/TRBV12-4
clone_size: -

cdr3_aa: CSASNPGGQDTQYF
cdr3_nt: TGCAGTGCCTCTAACCCGGGGGGGCAAGATACGCAGTATTTT
d_call: TRBD2
j_call: TRBJ2-3
v_call: TRBV20-1
clone_size: -

cdr3_aa: CASSLNLRAFF
cdr3_nt: TGCGCCAGCAGCCTAAATCTTAGGGCTTTCTTT
d_call: -
j_call: TRBJ1-1
v_call: TRBV4-1
clone_size: -

cdr3_aa: CASSVAGQGVYEQFF
cdr3_nt: TGTGCCAGCAGCGTAGCTGGGCAGGGAGTATATGAGCAGTTCTTC
d_call: -
j_call: TRBJ2-1
v_call: TRBV9
clone_size: -

cdr3_aa: CASSLAGAYYEQYF
cdr3_nt: TGCGCCAGCAGCTTGGCAGGGGCGTACTACGAGCAGTACTTC
d_call: -
j_call: TRBJ2-7
v_call: TRBV5-1
clone_size: few

cdr3_aa: CASSQWSGQGRLGYTF
cdr3_nt: TGCGCCAGCAGCCAGTGGAGTGGACAGGGGAGGTTAGGCTACACCTTC
d_call: TRBD1
j_call: TRBJ1-2
v_call: TRBV4-3
clone_size: -

cdr3_aa: CASSFHSGTTDTQYF
cdr3_nt: TGTGCCAGCAGTTTTCACTCCGGCACTACAGATACGCAGTATTTT
d_call: -
j_call: TRBJ2-3
v_call: TRBV12-3/TRBV12-4
clone_size: -

cdr3_aa: CASSPGTGLGYGYTF
cdr3_nt: TGTGCCAGCAGCCCCGGGACAGGTCTCGGCTATGGCTACACCTTC
d_call: TRBD1
j_call: TRBJ1-2
v_call: TRBV6-2/TRBV6-3
clone_size: -

cdr3_aa: CATSRSRAWEKLFF
cdr3_nt: TGTGCCACCAGCCGTAGCAGGGCATGGGAAAAACTGTTTTTT
d_call: -
j_call: TRBJ1-4
v_call: TRBV15
clone_size: few

cdr3_aa: CAIGSGGLVDEQFF
cdr3_nt: TGTGCCATCGGTTCTGGGGGGCTCGTAGATGAGCAGTTCTTC
d_call: -
j_call: TRBJ2-1
v_call: TRBV10-3
clone_size: once

cdr3_aa: CSAKIDRGKSGNTIYF
cdr3_nt: TGCAGTGCTAAGATAGACAGGGGGAAGTCCGGAAACACCATATATTTT
d_call: TRBD1
j_call: TRBJ1-3
v_call: TRBV20-1
clone_size: -

cdr3_aa: CASSRWGSSTDTQYF
cdr3_nt: TGTGCCAGCAGTCGTTGGGGGTCTAGCACAGATACGCAGTATTTT
d_call: -
j_call: TRBJ2-3
v_call: TRBV7-2
clone_size: -

cdr3_aa: CASTSDREAFF
cdr3_nt: TGCGCCAGCACCTCCGACAGGGAAGCTTTCTTT
d_call: -
j_call: TRBJ1-1
v_call: TRBV5-1
clone_size: -

cdr3_aa: CASRQTDNTGELFF
cdr3_nt: TGTGCCAGCAGACAGACAGACAACACCGGGGAGCTGTTTTTT
d_call: -
j_call: TRBJ2-2
v_call: TRBV7-9
clone_size: -

cdr3_aa: CASSSSLTYEQYF
cdr3_nt: TGTGCCAGCAGTTCCTCTCTTACCTACGAGCAGTACTTC
d_call: -
j_call: TRBJ2-7
v_call: TRBV28
clone_size: few

cdr3_aa: CSATGLAGRATQYF
cdr3_nt: TGCAGTGCTACAGGACTAGCGGGGCGCGCCACGCAGTATTTT
d_call: TRBD2
j_call: TRBJ2-3
v_call: TRBV20-1
clone_size: -

cdr3_aa: CASTQRAEQFF
cdr3_nt: TGTGCCAGCACCCAGAGGGCTGAGCAGTTCTTC
d_call: -
j_call: TRBJ2-1
v_call: TRBV5-5
clone_size: -

cdr3_aa: CATSDSGLAGNTDTQYF
cdr3_nt: TGTGCCACCAGTGATTCCGGACTAGCGGGAAACACAGATACGCAGTATTTT
d_call: TRBD2
j_call: TRBJ2-3
v_call: TRBV24-1
clone_size: few

cdr3_aa: CASSRAHDRVFQGYNEQFF
cdr3_nt: TGTGCCAGCAGCAGAGCACATGACAGGGTCTTCCAGGGGTACAATGAGCAGTTCTTC
d_call: -
j_call: TRBJ2-1
v_call: TRBV21-1
clone_size: -

cdr3_aa: CASSARGSENIQYF
cdr3_nt: TGTGCCAGCAGCGCCAGGGGAAGCGAAAACATTCAGTACTTC
d_call: -
j_call: TRBJ2-4
v_call: TRBV11-2
clone_size: -

cdr3_aa: CASSPRTGQSTEAFF
cdr3_nt: TGTGCCAGCAGCCCTCGGACAGGCCAGAGCACTGAAGCTTTCTTT
d_call: TRBD1
j_call: TRBJ1-1
v_call: TRBV12-3/TRBV12-4
clone_size: -

cdr3_aa: CASSGGDRGREKLFF
cdr3_nt: TGTGCCAGCAGTGGGGGGGACAGGGGGCGTGAAAAACTGTTTTTT
d_call: TRBD1
j_call: TRBJ1-4
v_call: TRBV6-5
clone_size: few

cdr3_aa: CASSTGQEAPKEQFF
cdr3_nt: TGTGCCAGCAGCACGGGACAGGAGGCCCCCAAGGAGCAGTTCTTC
d_call: TRBD1
j_call: TRBJ2-1
v_call: TRBV5-4
clone_size: -

cdr3_aa: CATSAAEGGLRETQYF
cdr3_nt: TGTGCCACCAGTGCTGCGGAGGGGGGCTTGAGGGAGACCCAGTACTTC
d_call: -
j_call: TRBJ2-5
v_call: TRBV24-1
clone_size: -

cdr3_aa: CASGLLAGSPRYNEQFF
cdr3_nt: TGTGCCAGCGGCTTACTAGCGGGATCGCCGAGATACAATGAGCAGTTCTTC
d_call: TRBD2
j_call: TRBJ2-1
v_call: TRBV11-2
clone_size: once

cdr3_aa: CASSSTATGGYTF
cdr3_nt: TGTGCCAGCAGTTCCACAGCGACGGGGGGCTACACCTTC
d_call: -
j_call: TRBJ1-2
v_call: TRBV6-2/TRBV6-3
clone_size: -

cdr3_aa: CASSPRQGYSYEQYF
cdr3_nt: TGTGCCAGCTCACCACGACAGGGATATTCCTACGAGCAGTACTTC
d_call: TRBD1
j_call: TRBJ2-7
v_call: TRBV18
clone_size: -

cdr3_aa: CSVDGGTQETQYF
cdr3_nt: TGCAGCGTTGATGGGGGGACACAAGAGACCCAGTACTTC
d_call: -
j_call: TRBJ2-5
v_call: TRBV29-1
clone_size: few

cdr3_aa: CASSLAGRTYEQYF
cdr3_nt: TGTGCCAGCAGCTTAGCGGGGAGGACCTACGAGCAGTACTTC
d_call: -
j_call: TRBJ2-7
v_call: TRBV7-9
clone_size: many

cdr3_aa: CASSRAGNSAPNEKLFF
cdr3_nt: TGCGCCAGCAGCCGTGCCGGGAATTCGGCCCCTAATGAAAAACTGTTTTTT
d_call: -
j_call: TRBJ1-4
v_call: TRBV5-1
clone_size: few

cdr3_aa: CASSLSSGRTQETQFF
cdr3_nt: TGTGCCAGCAGCTTAAGTTCAGGGCGGACCCAAGAGACCCAGTTCTTC
d_call: -
j_call: TRBJ2-1
v_call: TRBV7-2
clone_size: -

cdr3_aa: CASSRRTGNTEAFF
cdr3_nt: TGTGCCAGCAGTCGTCGGACAGGAAACACTGAAGCTTTCTTT
d_call: TRBD1
j_call: TRBJ1-1
v_call: TRBV12-3/TRBV12-4
clone_size: -

cdr3_aa: CASSWGQGSYSNQPQHF
cdr3_nt: TGTGCCAGCAGTTGGGGACAGGGCAGTTATAGCAATCAGCCCCAGCATTTT
d_call: TRBD1
j_call: TRBJ1-5
v_call: TRBV12-3/TRBV12-4
clone_size: many

cdr3_aa: CASTLLGPEQFF
cdr3_nt: TGTGCCAGCACCCTCTTGGGGCCTGAGCAGTTCTTC
d_call: -
j_call: TRBJ2-1
v_call: TRBV7-9
clone_size: -

cdr3_aa: CASSSNRGEKLFF
cdr3_nt: TGTGCCAGCAGTTCTAACAGGGGTGAAAAACTGTTTTTT
d_call: TRBD1
j_call: TRBJ1-4
v_call: TRBV6-5
clone_size: -

cdr3_aa: CAPRGGVFQETQYF
cdr3_nt: TGTGCCCCAAGGGGGGGCGTTTTCCAAGAGACCCAGTACTTC
d_call: -
j_call: TRBJ2-5
v_call: TRBV7-7
clone_size: few

cdr3_aa: CSATTDPSYEQYF
cdr3_nt: TGCAGTGCGACCACCGACCCTTCCTACGAGCAGTACTTC
d_call: -
j_call: TRBJ2-7
v_call: TRBV20-1
clone_size: -

cdr3_aa: CAMGGTSQETQYF
cdr3_nt: TGTGCGATGGGGGGGACCTCTCAAGAGACCCAGTACTTC
d_call: TRBD2
j_call: TRBJ2-5
v_call: TRBV10-3
clone_size: few